This passage covers 31 T cell receptor beta chains from one sample sequenced in a study of tumor-infiltrating lymphocytes in primary liver carcinoma. The authors took blood RNA from unsorted whole blood and also extracted germline DNA. A constant-region primer served to make TCR beta cDNA from about 530 ng total RNA. Three rounds of nested multiplex PCR with slightly modified ARM-PCR produced TCR beta libraries. For around 11 cycles apiece, the opening two PCR rounds ran with TRBV1-TRBV30 forward primers and a C-beta reverse primer. TCRdb itself ran the multiplex PCR reads through MiXCR, one entry per CDR3 protein. Of approximately 320,000 distinct CDR3 sequences in the sample, 50% to 75% are singletons; the top ten hold approximately 17%. What was sequenced was peripheral blood. The receptors shown here come from a woman in her twenties or thirties with primary liver carcinoma and hepatitis B virus infection.

With respect to this clonotype: This sequence may be a read error, since a much larger clone differs from it by one base. This chain joins TRBV10-2 and TRBJ1-1; the D is unclear. Trimming removed 0 bases at V and 3 bases at J, with 5 bases between. The germline V gene encodes CDR1 WSHSY and CDR2 SAAADI. The CDR3 sequence is 13 residues long. CDR3 bases: TGCGCCAGCAGTGAGTCGAGATACACTGAAGCTTTCTTT. Translation: CASSESRYTEAFF.

This clonotype was seen only a few times. This sequence joins TRBV12-3 or TRBV12-4 and TRBJ1-1; weak D call: TRBD1 (6 bases). This CDR3 comprises 12 residues. V was pared by 6 bases and J by 4 bases, with 9 bases between. The CDR3 protein is CASSSGATEAFF. The DNA of the CDR3 is TGTGCCAGCAGCTCGGGGGCCACTGAAGCTTTCTTT.

Note on this clonotype: This may come from a read error, since a much larger clone is one base off. CDR3 amino acids: CSLVDPGHNQPQHF. The CDR3 coding sequence is TGCAGCCTTGTGGACCCGGGGCACAATCAGCCCCAGCATTTT. This chain connects TRBV29-1 to TRBJ1-5, with D tentatively TRBD1 (5 bases). Germline assignment: CDR1 SQVTM and CDR2 ANQGSEA. This CDR3 is 14 amino acids long. With 8 bases removed from V and 3 bases from J, the gap between germline ends came to 17 bases.

This clonotype occurred many times. J is TRBJ2-5 and V is TRBV6-5; 7 bases match TRBD1. V lost 6 bases, J lost 4 bases, and 5 bases stayed unmatched. Germline V lookup: CDR1 MNHEY, CDR2 SVGAGI. The CDR3 length is 13 residues. The DNA for the CDR3 is TGTGCCAGCAGAGGGGGCGGTTTAGAGACCCAGTACTTC. Translated: CASRGGGLETQYF.

A word on this clonotype: A much larger clonotype is one base distant, so this may be a read error. The chain employs TRBV12-3 or TRBV12-4 and TRBJ2-6; D is possibly TRBD1 (5 bases). The CDR3 consists of 15 residues. With 3 bases removed from V and 2 bases from J, the gap between germline ends came to 8 bases. The CDR3 sequence is CASSLYRTGANVLTF. DNA of the CDR3: TGTGCCAGCAGTTTGTACAGGACTGGGGCCAACGTCCTGACTTTC.

There are many counts of this clonotype. The genes are TRBV12-5 and TRBJ2-2; TRBD1 is a possible D gene (5 bases). V was clipped by 0 bases and J by 6 bases, with 8 bases between them. The CDR3 sequence is 14 residues long. CDR1 is LGHNT, CDR2 FRNRAP, per germline. CDR3 sequence reads: CASGLVQAAGELFF. CDR3 coding DNA: TGTGCTAGTGGTTTGGTACAGGCAGCCGGGGAGCTGTTTTTT. Combining the CDR3 with reference TRBV12-5 and TRBJ2-2 gives the whole variable domain DARVTQTPRHKVTEMGQEVTMRCQPILGHNTVFWYRQTMMQGLELLAYFRNRAPLDDSGMPKDRFSAEMPDATLATLKIQPSEPRDSAVYFCASGLVQAAGELFFGEGSRLTVL.

The chain combines TRBV5-6 with TRBJ2-7, with D maybe TRBD1 (6 bases). CDR1 and CDR2 from the germline V gene are SGHDT and YYEEEE. The CDR3 is made up of 14 amino acids. V was shortened by 4 bases and J by 2 bases, with 13 bases between the two germline ends. The CDR3 region has the DNA TGTGCCAGCAGCCCCAGACAGGTTCCCTACGAGCAGTACTTC. Translating it yields CASSPRQVPYEQYF. The full variable domain, in which reference TRBV5-6 and TRBJ2-7 provide the parts outside the CDR3, is DAGVTQSPTHLIKTRGQQVTLRCSPKSGHDTVSWYQQALGQGPQFIFQYYEEEERQRGNFPDRFSGHQFPNYSSELNVNALLLGDSALYLCASSPRQVPYEQYFGPGTRLTVT.

This clonotype has just a few counts. This sequence joins TRBV7-9 and TRBJ2-5; no clear D gene. The CDR3 is made up of 13 amino acids. V lost 5 bases to trimming and J lost 7 bases, with 14 bases between them. The germline V gene encodes CDR1 SEHNR and CDR2 FQNEAQ (reference sequence). CDR3 sequence: CASSRPSPGTQYF. CDR3 nucleotide sequence: TGTGCCAGCAGCCGTCCCTCTCCTGGGACCCAGTACTTC.

As regards this clonotype: A much more abundant neighbour one base away suggests this may be a read error. The chain combines TRBV12-3 or TRBV12-4 with TRBJ1-4; D ambiguous. CDR3 size: 14 residues. The CDR3 nucleotides are TGTGTCAGCAGTTTAATCCCCGTTAATAGCAGACTGTTTTTT. It codes for CVSSLIPVNSRLFF.

Only one count was recorded for this clonotype. The chain joins TRBV24-1 to TRBJ2-5; D gene unclear. V dropped 4 bases and J dropped 1 base, with 15 bases sitting between them. Germline CDR1 is KGHDR and CDR2 is SFDVKD. The CDR3 covers 16 residues. DNA for the CDR3: TGTGCCACCAGTGACCCGCCCCCAGACGGCCAAGAGACCCAGTACTTC. Translating it yields CATSDPPPDGQETQYF.

This clonotype was counted between two and nine times. This chain uses TRBV5-5 with TRBJ2-5, with 10 nucleotides matching TRBD2. CDR1 and CDR2 from the germline V gene are SGHKS and YYEKEE (reference sequence). The V gene end was trimmed by 2 bases and the J gene end by 1 base; junction bases not matched to a gene: 5. The length of the CDR3 is 16 residues. CDR3 region: CASSFGGTSAQETQYF. The DNA of the CDR3 is TGTGCCAGCAGCTTCGGGGGGACTAGCGCCCAAGAGACCCAGTACTTC.

This clonotype was observed a few times. J is TRBJ2-5 and V is TRBV5-4; 8 positions match TRBD2. V dropped 1 base and J dropped 5; count of bases not matched to a gene: 7. Germline CDR1 is SGHNT and CDR2 is YYREEE (reference sequence). The CDR3 covers 15 residues. The CDR3 loop reads CASSLREGQGETQYF. In DNA form, the CDR3 reads TGTGCCAGCAGCTTGCGGGAGGGCCAGGGTGAGACCCAGTACTTC.

As to this clonotype: A read error may explain this, as a much larger clone is one base away. This rearrangement joins TRBV29-1 to TRBJ2-7; a possible D gene is TRBD2 (8 bases). V was shortened by 3 bases and J by 3 bases, with 15 bases between the two germline ends. This CDR3 has 14 residues. Per the germline V gene, CDR1 is SQVTM and CDR2 is ANQGSEA. This CDR3 is CSVDRGGLDYEQYF. The CDR3 DNA follows: TGCAGCGTTGACAGGGGGGGACTAGACTACGAGCAGTACTTC.

This clonotype was detected only a few times. The chain links TRBV5-4 to TRBJ2-7; the match to TRBD2 covers 8 bases. The germline V gene encodes CDR1 SGHNT and CDR2 YYREEE (reference sequence). The CDR3 covers 15 residues. J lost 5 bases, V lost 2 bases, and 9 bases had no gene match. CDR3 in amino acids: CASSLDGTRGDEQYF. CDR3 DNA sequence: TGTGCCAGCAGCTTAGACGGGACTAGGGGCGACGAGCAGTACTTC.

Notes on this clonotype: A much larger clone lies a single base off, so this may be a read error. The chain couples TRBV6-1 to TRBJ1-5; unclear D gene. The germline V gene has CDR1 MNHNS and CDR2 SASEGT. The CDR3 has 15 amino acids. The ends were cut back, 3 bases at V and 6 bases at J, with 15 bases in the middle. CDR3 DNA sequence: TGTGCCAGCAGTGAGTATGCGCATGGATGTCAGCCCCAGCATTTT. This encodes CASSEYAHGCQPQHF.

As concerns this clonotype: The conserved final phenylalanine or tryptophan is absent from the CDR3, which likely points to a read error. J is TRBJ2-5 and V is TRBV11-2, with D perhaps TRBD1 (5 bases). V was pared by 3 bases and J by 5 bases, with 13 bases between. Per germline, CDR1 SGHAT and CDR2 FQNNGV. The CDR3 loop spans 14 amino acids. The CDR3 sequence is CASSLLMGRETQYI. In DNA form, the CDR3 reads TGTGCCAGCAGCTTGCTAATGGGGCGGGAGACCCAGTACATC.

Concerning this clonotype itself: The junction departs from the called germline gene at one end, perhaps through a read error. The chain employs TRBV6-2 or TRBV6-3 and TRBJ2-1; 9 nucleotides align to TRBD1. This CDR3 comprises 15 residues. Per germline, CDR1 MNHEY and CDR2 SVGEGT. CDR3 sequence: CTSREPGQGVNEQFF. The DNA of the CDR3 is TGTACCAGCCGAGAACCGGGACAGGGAGTCAATGAGCAGTTCTTC.

As regards this clonotype: The CDR3 does not end in the conserved phenylalanine or tryptophan, so this is likely a read error. The chain has TRBV6-1 and TRBJ2-1, with D unclear. Looked up from germline, CDR1 is MNHNS and CDR2 is SASEGT. The CDR3 extends over 12 amino acids. V was trimmed by 3 bases and J by 9 bases, leaving 9 bases between them. CDR3 amino acids: CASSDYTGEQFI. DNA for the CDR3: TGTGCCAGCAGTGACTATACGGGTGAGCAGTTCATC.

Concerning this clonotype: At one boundary the junction diverges from the germline segment, which might be a read error. The chain links TRBV11-1 to TRBJ2-7, with a tentative D call TRBD1 (7 bases). This CDR3 has 14 residues. Germline CDR1 SGHAT, CDR2 FQDESV (reference sequence). DNA for the CDR3: TGTGCCAGCAGTACAGGGGACTTTTCCTACGAGGAGTACTTC. Its translation: CASSTGDFSYEEYF. Variable domain in full (rest from reference TRBV11-1 and TRBJ2-7): EAEVAQSPRYKITEKSQAVAFWCDPISGHATLYWYRQILGQGPELLVQFQDESVVDDSQLPKDRFSAERLKGVDSTLKIQPAELGDSAMYLCASSTGDFSYEEYFGPGTRLTVT.

As regards this clonotype: The junction shows a germline mismatch at one end, possibly a read error. The chain is built from TRBV11-2 and TRBJ2-1; D call uncertain. The CDR3 contains 12 residues. Germline lookup yields CDR1 SGHAT and CDR2 FQNNGV. The DNA of the CDR3 is TGTGCCTGCAGCTTACAGAGCACTGAGCAGTTCTTT. Translating gives CACSLQSTEQFF.

About this clonotype itself: The germline gene is not matched at one end of the junction; a read error may be the cause. The genes are TRBV12-3 or TRBV12-4 and TRBJ1-4; D not certain. This CDR3 spans 16 amino acids. CDR3 sequence (DNA): TGTGTCAGCAGTTCCGCGGAACGGCCGACTAATGAAAAACTGTTTTTT. This gives the protein CVSSSAERPTNEKLFF.

The CDR3 protein is CASSLGGHPNQETQYF. The CDR3, as DNA: TGCGCCAGCAGCTTGGGGGGACATCCGAACCAAGAGACCCAGTACTTC. The chain is built from TRBV5-1 and TRBJ2-5; a weak D match, TRBD1 (6 bases). Germline-derived CDR1 and CDR2 are SGHRS and YFSETQ. The CDR3 contains 16 residues. The V end lost 0 bases, the J end lost 0 bases, and 12 bases lay between the germline ends.

Worth noting for this clonotype: At one end the junction does not follow the germline gene, possibly because of a read error. V and J are TRBV11-3 and TRBJ2-1; 9 nucleotides line up with TRBD1. This CDR3 region has 14 residues. Germline CDR1 SGHNT, CDR2 YENEEA. In DNA form, the CDR3 reads TGTGCCAGCAGCCGGGGACAGGGAGGCAATGAGCAGCTCTTT. Amino acid sequence: CASSRGQGGNEQLF.

Many counts were recorded for this clonotype. The chain links TRBV11-2 to TRBJ2-7; no reliable D call. Germline lookup yields CDR1 SGHAT and CDR2 FQNNGV. The CDR3 runs 12 residues. Trimming pared 1 base from V and 6 bases from J, leaving 7 bases between. CDR3 amino acids: CASSLGSTEQYF. The CDR3 DNA reads as TGTGCCAGCAGCTTAGGCAGCACCGAGCAGTACTTC.

The chain recombines TRBV11-2 with TRBJ2-5, with 8 positions matching TRBD2. V dropped 3 bases and J dropped 2; count of bases not matched to a gene: 14. CDR3 length: 18 amino acids. Germline V lookup: CDR1 SGHAT, CDR2 FQNNGV. The CDR3 region has the DNA TGTGCCAGCAGCTTCCCCGACAGTGGAGTAGCGGGACAAGAGACCCAGTACTTC. It translates to CASSFPDSGVAGQETQYF.

This clonotype has ten or more counts. This rearrangement joins TRBV12-5 to TRBJ2-3, with 9 bases that match TRBD2. Germline trimming cut 5 bases from V and 2 bases from J; bases unmatched to any gene: 5. Germline V gene data show CDR1 as LGHNT and CDR2 as FRNRAP. The CDR3 loop spans 15 amino acids. In DNA form, the CDR3 reads TGTGCTAGTGGTCGACTAGCGGACCCCACAGATACGCAGTATTTT. Protein sequence: CASGRLADPTDTQYF. Complete variable domain (other parts from reference TRBV12-5 and TRBJ2-3): DARVTQTPRHKVTEMGQEVTMRCQPILGHNTVFWYRQTMMQGLELLAYFRNRAPLDDSGMPKDRFSAEMPDATLATLKIQPSEPRDSAVYFCASGRLADPTDTQYFGPGTRLTVL.

On this clonotype itself: The likely explanation is a read error, given a far larger clone one base away. The conserved final phenylalanine or tryptophan is absent from the CDR3, which likely points to a read error. The chain carries TRBV12-3 or TRBV12-4 and TRBJ2-7; possibly TRBD1 for D (5 bases). The CDR3 totals 11 residues. V dropped 5 bases and J dropped 4 bases, with 6 bases sitting between them. The CDR3 protein is CASSPGYEQYI. CDR3 coding DNA: TGTGCCAGCAGTCCAGGGTACGAGCAGTACATC.

To note about this clonotype: Germline and junction disagree at one end, which may indicate a read error. The genes are TRBV6-1 and TRBJ2-3; 9 nucleotides agree with TRBD2. CDR1 and CDR2 (germline): MNHNS, SASEGT. CDR3 length equals 16 residues. The CDR3 DNA is TGTGCCAGCAGTGCCCCTAGCGGGATTAGCACAGATACGCGGTATTTT. Translation: CASSAPSGISTDTRYF.

This clonotype was found many times. The chain carries TRBV12-5 and TRBJ2-1; 7 bases match TRBD2. CDR1 LGHNT and CDR2 FRNRAP come from the germline V gene. Trimming at V came to 2 bases and at J to 10 bases, leaving 11 bases not matched to a gene. This CDR3 is built from 15 residues. Written as DNA, the CDR3 is TGTGCTAGTGGTTTGACAGAAGGAGCGGGAACGGAGCAGTTCTTC. This encodes CASGLTEGAGTEQFF.

The rearrangement joins TRBV14 to TRBJ1-1, with D unresolved. The CDR3 spans 15 residues. Per germline, CDR1 SGHDN and CDR2 FVKESK. The V and J ends lost 1 base and 0 bases respectively, with 9 bases between them. In DNA, the CDR3 is TGTGCCAGCAGCCAAGGGGCCCTTGTGAACACTGAAGCTTTCTTT. Protein product: CASSQGALVNTEAFF. Full variable domain (outside the CDR3, taken from reference TRBV14 and TRBJ1-1): EAGVTQFPSHSVIEKGQTVTLRCDPISGHDNLYWYRRVMGKEIKFLLHFVKESKQDESGMPNNRFLAERTGGTYSTLKVQPAELEDSGVYFCASSQGALVNTEAFFGQGTRLTVV.

The J gene is TRBJ2-3, the V gene TRBV10-1; tentatively, D is TRBD2 (6 bases). The V end was cut by 4 bases, the J end by 6 bases, with 17 bases between. The germline V gene has CDR1 WNHNN and CDR2 SYGVQD (reference sequence). This CDR3 comprises 15 residues. The CDR3 is CASSALGGTTDTQYF. In DNA form, the CDR3 reads TGCGCCAGCAGTGCCCTCGGCGGGACCACGGATACGCAGTATTTT.